Sequencing of this TCR beta chain was carried out in a study of OX40 agonist ivuxolimab in advanced cancers. TCRdb's table, derived via immunoSEQ multiplex PCR, lists solely in-frame clones and lacks some. The repertoire has tens of thousands of clones, more than 85% of them found once; the top ten carry 25%. Study-wide findings and caveats: Low normalized T-cell clonal expansion was also seen in some nonresponders. CD8+ T cells (on average) carried more expanded clones than CD4+ T cells. Dose levels from 0.1 to 3.0 mg/kg saw CD4+ and CD8+ blood T cells expand clonally by week 6.

V lost 5 bases and J 2 bases, leaving 10 bases between the germline ends. This CDR3 region has 13 residues. CDR1 and CDR2 (germline): SGHTA, FQGNSA. In regard to this clone: No antigen is known for it.

Here the sequenced sample was CD4+ or CD8+ T cells sorted from blood, taken in a trial of the OX40 agonist ivuxolimab. This chain links TRBV7-2 with TRBJ2-7; D possibly uses TRBD1 or TRBD2 (5 bases each). The receptor was isolated from an adult with an advanced solid tumor such as melanoma, head and neck, liver or kidney cancer. DNA for the CDR3: TGTGCCAGCAGCCCTCAGGGACCCTACGAGCAGTACTTC. Its protein product is CASSPQGPYEQYF.